The 16 T cell receptor beta chains below come from one sample, sequenced in a study of T cells after yellow fever vaccination. TCRdb passed the 5' RACE reads through MiXCR, listing each CDR3 protein once. Of 500,000 to 650,000 distinct CDR3 sequences in the sample, about a sixth were seen once. Sequences were derived from PBMCs, sampled 5 to 6 days after the first yellow fever vaccination. The source of these receptors is a man aged 18 to 29 who received the YFV17D yellow fever vaccine.

This clonotype was observed a few times. The V call is TRBV6-1, the J call TRBJ2-6; D gene ambiguous. Trimming took off 7 bases at V and 4 bases at J, with 8 bases between the two ends. Germline CDR1 and CDR2: MNHNS and SASEGT. CDR3 length: 13 residues. The CDR3 nucleotides read TGTGCCAGCACCCCACGGGGGGCCAACGTCCTGACTTTC. Translating gives CASTPRGANVLTF.

This clonotype was found a few times. This chain links TRBV5-1 with TRBJ2-3; 10 bases fit TRBD1. Germline V gives CDR1 SGHRS, CDR2 YFSETQ. Trimming took 3 bases from V and 4 from J; bases not matched to a gene: 8. The CDR3 runs 16 residues. The DNA of the CDR3 is TGCGCCAGCAGCTCTTCTCCGGGACAGGGGTCAGATACGCAGTATTTT. This translates into CASSSSPGQGSDTQYF. Using reference TRBV5-1 and TRBJ2-3 for the parts outside the CDR3, the full variable domain is KAGVTQTPRYLIKTRGQQVTLSCSPISGHRSVSWYQQTPGQGLQFLFEYFSETQRNKGNFPGRFSGRQFSNSRSEMNVSTLELGDSALYLCASSSSPGQGSDTQYFGPGTRLTVL.

This chain uses TRBV20-1 with TRBJ2-7; D may match TRBD1 or TRBD2 (5 bases each). The CDR3 is 14 amino acids. Trimming removed 0 bases from V and 4 bases from J, with 13 bases in between. CDR1 and CDR2 (germline): DFQATT, SNEGSKA (reference sequence). DNA of the CDR3: TGCAGTGCTAGAGATGGGACCAGCCGGTACGAGCAGTACTTC. It specifies CSARDGTSRYEQYF.

There are a few counts of this clonotype. This sequence joins TRBV9 and TRBJ1-1; D remains ambiguous. Trimming cost V 0 bases and J 3 bases, with 12 bases left between them. Germline CDR1 and CDR2: SGDLS and YYNGEE. There are 15 residues in the CDR3. The CDR3 here is CASSVEPYGDTEAFF. CDR3 coding DNA: TGTGCCAGCAGCGTAGAACCCTACGGAGACACTGAAGCTTTCTTT. Combining the CDR3 with reference TRBV9 and TRBJ1-1 gives the whole variable domain DSGVTQTPKHLITATGQRVTLRCSPRSGDLSVYWYQQSLDQGLQFLIQYYNGEERAKGNILERFSAQQFPDLHSELNLSSLELGDSALYFCASSVEPYGDTEAFFGQGTRLTVV.

This clonotype was counted only a few times. This chain connects TRBV9 to TRBJ2-5, with 9 nucleotides matching TRBD2. The CDR3 has 18 amino acids. Germline lookup yields CDR1 SGDLS and CDR2 YYNGEE. V dropped 0 bases and J dropped 1; count of bases not matched to a gene: 10. The CDR3 coding sequence is TGTGCCAGCAGCGTAGCTACGGCTAGCGGGGCGCGCCAAGAGACCCAGTACTTC. It codes for CASSVATASGARQETQYF.

J is TRBJ2-3 and V is TRBV27, with 10 bases fitting TRBD2. Trimming at V came to 0 bases and at J to 5 bases, leaving 2 bases not matched to a gene. Germline values: CDR1 MNHEY, CDR2 SMNVEV (reference sequence). This CDR3 comprises 15 residues. CDR3 nucleotides: TGTGCCAGCAGTTTATCGCCTAGCGGGGGAGATACGCAGTATTTT. Protein: CASSLSPSGGDTQYF.

The chain employs TRBV28 and TRBJ2-7; TRBD2 might be the D (7 bases). Germline CDR1 is MDHEN and CDR2 is SYDVKM. CDR3 size: 14 residues. The V gene lost 6 bases and the J gene lost 9 bases, with 21 bases spanning the gap. The DNA for the CDR3 is TGTGCCAGCAGCCCTATCCTGGCCGGGGGGCGGCAGTACGTC. Translating gives CASSPILAGGRQYV.

This chain joins TRBV4-2 and TRBJ2-7, with 8 bases aligning to TRBD2. V was pared by 0 bases and J by 6 bases, with 7 bases of the junction left unmatched. Germline CDR1 reads LGHNA; CDR2 reads YNFKEQ. There are 15 residues in the CDR3. CDR3 coding DNA: TGTGCCAGCAGCCAAGAGCAGGGCGGGGGGAGCGAGCAGTACTTC. Amino acid sequence: CASSQEQGGGSEQYF.

There are a few counts of this clonotype. The gene calls are TRBV5-1 and TRBJ2-1, with 8 positions matching TRBD1. The CDR3 totals 13 residues. The V segment lost 7 bases and the J segment 2 bases; nucleotides outside the gene matches: 2. Germline CDR1 reads SGHRS; CDR2 reads YFSETQ. CDR3 sequence: CASGTGTYNEQFF. In DNA form, the CDR3 reads TGCGCCAGCGGGACAGGCACCTACAATGAGCAGTTCTTC. The full variable domain, with the rest looked up from reference TRBV5-1 and TRBJ2-1, is KAGVTQTPRYLIKTRGQQVTLSCSPISGHRSVSWYQQTPGQGLQFLFEYFSETQRNKGNFPGRFSGRQFSNSRSEMNVSTLELGDSALYLCASGTGTYNEQFFGPGTRLTVL.

The rearrangement links TRBV20-1 to TRBJ2-1, with 9 bases lining up with TRBD1. The CDR3 runs to 15 residues. Germline V gene data show CDR1 as DFQATT and CDR2 as SNEGSKA (reference sequence). With V trimmed by 6 bases and J by 7 bases, 13 bases remained unmatched. The CDR3 DNA is TGCAGTGCCTCAACTCCGGGGACAGGGACGAATGAGCAGTTCTTC. Protein: CSASTPGTGTNEQFF.

J is TRBJ1-6 and V is TRBV6-5, with D tentatively TRBD1 (5 bases). The CDR3 contains 16 residues. With 4 bases removed from V and 4 bases from J, the gap between germline ends came to 14 bases. CDR1 MNHEY and CDR2 SVGAGI come from the germline V gene. The DNA for the CDR3 is TGTGCCAGCAGTTTCAGCCGGGACCCTTATAATTCACCCCTCCACTTT. Translation: CASSFSRDPYNSPLHF.

This clonotype was counted ten times or more. This rearrangement joins TRBV7-3 to TRBJ1-1; the match to TRBD1 covers 10 bases. The CDR3 totals 18 residues. V lost 2 bases, J lost 0 bases, and 9 bases stayed unmatched. Germline V gene lookup returns CDR1 SGHTA and CDR2 FQGTGA. DNA for the CDR3: TGTGCCAGCAGCTTATGGACAGGGGGGATACTAATGAACACTGAAGCTTTCTTT. Its protein product is CASSLWTGGILMNTEAFF. Looking up the rest from reference TRBV7-3 and TRBJ1-1 gives the full variable domain: GAGVSQTPSNKVTEKGKYVELRCDPISGHTALYWYRQSLGQGPEFLIYFQGTGAADDSGLPNDRFFAVRPEGSVSTLKIQRTERGDSAVYLCASSLWTGGILMNTEAFFGQGTRLTVV.

The gene calls are TRBV4-1 and TRBJ2-1, with 14 bases identical to TRBD2. Germline loops: CDR1 MGHRA, CDR2 YSYEKL. The CDR3 is made up of 19 amino acids. V lost 3 bases to trimming and J lost 2 bases; unmatched junction nucleotides: 9. Here the CDR3 DNA reads TGCGCCAGCAGCCAGAGTCGACTAGCGGGGGGGTCGACCTACAATGAGCAGTTCTTC. The encoded protein is CASSQSRLAGGSTYNEQFF.

The chain joins TRBV20-1 to TRBJ2-5; TRBD2 matches 11 bases. There are 14 residues in the CDR3. J gave up 10 bases and V 5 bases, and 12 bases lay outside the gene matches. The V gene's germline CDR1 is DFQATT and CDR2 SNEGSKA (reference sequence). CDR3 nucleotide sequence: TGCAGTGCTTCAGCTAGCGGGGGGCCCGGACGCCAGTACTTC. Its protein product is CSASASGGPGRQYF.

The chain uses TRBV7-9 and TRBJ1-3, with unresolved D. Germline CDR1 SEHNR, CDR2 FQNEAQ (reference sequence). Trimming took off 3 bases at V and 6 bases at J, with 12 bases between the two ends. CDR3 size: 14 residues. CDR3 nucleotides: TGTGCCAGCAGCTTTGGCAATGTGATAAACACCATATATTTT. Translation: CASSFGNVINTIYF.

CDR3 protein: CASKPGQGYNEQFF. In DNA form, the CDR3 reads TGCGCCAGCAAACCGGGACAGGGTTACAATGAGCAGTTCTTC. V gene TRBV5-1 combines with J gene TRBJ2-1; 9 bases line up with TRBD1. J gave up 4 bases and V 6 bases, and 5 bases lay outside the gene matches. This CDR3 is 14 amino acids long. CDR1 SGHRS and CDR2 YFSETQ come from the germline V gene. Supplemented by reference TRBV5-1 and TRBJ2-1, the full variable domain reads KAGVTQTPRYLIKTRGQQVTLSCSPISGHRSVSWYQQTPGQGLQFLFEYFSETQRNKGNFPGRFSGRQFSNSRSEMNVSTLELGDSALYLCASKPGQGYNEQFFGPGTRLTVL.